Here is one T cell receptor (beta chain) with its context. The antigen is not known. CDR1 and CDR2 (germline): MNHEY, SMNVEV (reference sequence). V gave up 4 bases and J gave up 0 bases; unmatched junction bases: 6. The length of the CDR3 is 17 residues. This sample is drawn from a study of cytomegalovirus exposure and HLA in healthy donors. Primers: 60 Vbeta forward and 13 Jbeta reverse. Generated by immunoSEQ multiplex PCR, the TCRdb table keeps only in-frame clones and is missing some. The sample has approximately 130,000 clones, about 69% seen once. Study results and caveats: According to a later analysis, most TCR beta chains associated with CMV appeared HLA-restricted.

The TCR comes from a man aged 30-40 years in good health and CMV-seronegative. J is TRBJ1-3 and V is TRBV27, with TRBD1 identical over 10 bases. Source material: PBMCs. In DNA, the CDR3 is TGTGCCAGCAGTTCCAGGGACAGGGGAAGCTCTGGAAACACCATATATTTT. As protein: CASSSRDRGSSGNTIYF.